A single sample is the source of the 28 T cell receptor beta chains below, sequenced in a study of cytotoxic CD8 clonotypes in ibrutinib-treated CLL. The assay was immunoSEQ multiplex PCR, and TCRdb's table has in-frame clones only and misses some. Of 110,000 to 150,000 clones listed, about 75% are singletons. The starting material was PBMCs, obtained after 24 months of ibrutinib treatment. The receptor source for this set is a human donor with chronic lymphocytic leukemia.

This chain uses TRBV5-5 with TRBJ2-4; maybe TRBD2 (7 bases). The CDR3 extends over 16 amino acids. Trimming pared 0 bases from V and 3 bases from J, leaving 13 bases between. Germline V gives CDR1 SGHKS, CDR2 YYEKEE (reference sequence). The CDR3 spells CASSLAGGPLKNIQYF. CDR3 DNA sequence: TGTGCCAGCAGCTTGGCCGGGGGGCCGCTCAAAAACATTCAGTACTTC.

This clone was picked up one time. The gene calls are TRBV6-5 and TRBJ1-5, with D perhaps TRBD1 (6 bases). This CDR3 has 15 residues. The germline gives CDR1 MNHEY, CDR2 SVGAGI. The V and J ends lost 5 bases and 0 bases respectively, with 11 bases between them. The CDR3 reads CASSPGGASNQPQHF. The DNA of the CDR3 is TGTGCCAGCAGTCCCGGGGGGGCTAGCAATCAGCCCCAGCATTTT.

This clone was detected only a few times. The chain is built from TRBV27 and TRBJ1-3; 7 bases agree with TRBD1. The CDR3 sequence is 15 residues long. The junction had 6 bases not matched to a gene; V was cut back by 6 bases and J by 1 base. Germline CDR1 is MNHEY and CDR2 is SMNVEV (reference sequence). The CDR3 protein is CASRPSGGSGNTIYF. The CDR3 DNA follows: TGTGCCAGCAGGCCCTCAGGGGGATCTGGAAACACCATATATTTT.

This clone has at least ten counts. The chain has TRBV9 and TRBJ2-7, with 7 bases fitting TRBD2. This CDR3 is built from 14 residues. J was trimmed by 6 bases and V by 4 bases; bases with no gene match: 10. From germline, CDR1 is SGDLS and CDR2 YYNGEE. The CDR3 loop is CASSPRDPGGEQYF. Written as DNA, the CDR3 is TGTGCCAGCAGCCCCAGGGACCCGGGAGGCGAGCAGTACTTC. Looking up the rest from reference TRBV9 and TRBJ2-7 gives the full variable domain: DSGVTQTPKHLITATGQRVTLRCSPRSGDLSVYWYQQSLDQGLQFLIQYYNGEERAKGNILERFSAQQFPDLHSELNLSSLELGDSALYFCASSPRDPGGEQYFGPGTRLTVT.

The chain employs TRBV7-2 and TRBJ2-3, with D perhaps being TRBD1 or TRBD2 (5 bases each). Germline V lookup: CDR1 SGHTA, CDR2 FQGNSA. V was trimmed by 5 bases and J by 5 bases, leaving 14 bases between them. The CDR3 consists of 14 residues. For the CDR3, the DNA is TGTGCCAGCAGCCCCGCTGGGGGTAGAGATACGCAGTATTTT. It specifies CASSPAGGRDTQYF.

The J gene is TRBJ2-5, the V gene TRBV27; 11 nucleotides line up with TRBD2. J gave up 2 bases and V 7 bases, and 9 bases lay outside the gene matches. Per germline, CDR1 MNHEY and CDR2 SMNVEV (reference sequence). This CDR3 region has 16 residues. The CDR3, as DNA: TGTGCCAGCACGGGACTAGCGGAGGGGGAACAAGAGACCCAGTACTTC. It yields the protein CASTGLAEGEQETQYF.

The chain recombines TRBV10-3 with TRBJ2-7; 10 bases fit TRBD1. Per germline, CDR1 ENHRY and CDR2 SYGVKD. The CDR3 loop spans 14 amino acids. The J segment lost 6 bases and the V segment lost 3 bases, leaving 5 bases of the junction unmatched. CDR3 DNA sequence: TGTGCCATCAGTGACCCAAGGACAGGGGGCGAGCAGTACTTC. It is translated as CAISDPRTGGEQYF.

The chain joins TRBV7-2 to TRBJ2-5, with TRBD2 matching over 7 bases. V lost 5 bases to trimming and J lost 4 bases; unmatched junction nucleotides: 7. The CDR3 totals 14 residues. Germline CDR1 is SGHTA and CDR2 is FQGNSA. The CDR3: CASSRGDGRETQYF. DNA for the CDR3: TGTGCCAGCAGCCGGGGGGATGGGAGAGAGACCCAGTACTTC.

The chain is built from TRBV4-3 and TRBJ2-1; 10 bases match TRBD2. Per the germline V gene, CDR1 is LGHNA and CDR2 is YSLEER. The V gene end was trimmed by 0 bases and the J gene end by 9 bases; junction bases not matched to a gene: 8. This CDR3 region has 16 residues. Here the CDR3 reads CASSQDFLAGAGEQFF. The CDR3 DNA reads TGCGCCAGCAGCCAAGATTTCCTAGCGGGAGCCGGTGAGCAGTTCTTC.

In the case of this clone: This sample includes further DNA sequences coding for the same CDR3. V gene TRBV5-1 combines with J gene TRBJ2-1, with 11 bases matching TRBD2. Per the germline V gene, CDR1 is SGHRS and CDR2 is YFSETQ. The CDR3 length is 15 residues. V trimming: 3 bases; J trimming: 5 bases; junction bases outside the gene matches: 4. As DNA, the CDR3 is TGCGCCAGCAGCTCCGGGACTAGCGGCAACAATGAGCAGTTCTTC. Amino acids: CASSSGTSGNNEQFF.

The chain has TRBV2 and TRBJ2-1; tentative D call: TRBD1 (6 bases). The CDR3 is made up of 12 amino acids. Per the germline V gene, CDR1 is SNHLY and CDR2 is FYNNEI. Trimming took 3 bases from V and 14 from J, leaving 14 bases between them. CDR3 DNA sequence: TGTGCCAGCAGTGACGGACAGCAGAAGGAGTTCTTC. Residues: CASSDGQQKEFF.

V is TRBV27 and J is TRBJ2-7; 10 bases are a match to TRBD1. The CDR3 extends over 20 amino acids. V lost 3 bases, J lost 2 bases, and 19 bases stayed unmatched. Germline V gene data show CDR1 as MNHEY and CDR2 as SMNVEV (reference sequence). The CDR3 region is CASSFTSPGDRGIIPYEQYF. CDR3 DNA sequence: TGTGCCAGCAGTTTTACGTCCCCGGGGGACAGGGGAATTATTCCCTACGAGCAGTACTTC.

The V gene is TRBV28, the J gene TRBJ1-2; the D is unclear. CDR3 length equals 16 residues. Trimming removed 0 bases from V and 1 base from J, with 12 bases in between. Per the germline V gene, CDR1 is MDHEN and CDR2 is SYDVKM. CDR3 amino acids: CASSLWVRWRNYGYTF. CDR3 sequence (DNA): TGTGCCAGCAGTTTATGGGTTAGGTGGCGTAACTATGGCTACACCTTC.

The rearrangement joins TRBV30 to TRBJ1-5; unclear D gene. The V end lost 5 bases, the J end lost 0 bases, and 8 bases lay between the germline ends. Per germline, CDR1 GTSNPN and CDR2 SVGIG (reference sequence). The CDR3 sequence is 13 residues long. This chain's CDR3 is CAWGRDSNQPQHF. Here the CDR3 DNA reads TGTGCCTGGGGGAGGGATAGCAATCAGCCCCAGCATTTT.

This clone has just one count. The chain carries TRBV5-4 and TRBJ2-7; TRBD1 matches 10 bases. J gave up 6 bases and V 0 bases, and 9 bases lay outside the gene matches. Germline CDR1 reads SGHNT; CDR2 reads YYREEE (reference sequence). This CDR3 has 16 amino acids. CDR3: CASSLAAGTGAGEQYF. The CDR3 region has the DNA TGTGCCAGCAGCTTGGCGGCCGGGACAGGGGCGGGCGAGCAGTACTTC.

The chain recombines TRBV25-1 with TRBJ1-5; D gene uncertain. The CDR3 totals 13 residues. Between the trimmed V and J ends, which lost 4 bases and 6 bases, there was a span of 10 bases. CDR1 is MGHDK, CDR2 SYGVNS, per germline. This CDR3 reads CASSGQIGQPQHF. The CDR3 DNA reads TGTGCCAGCAGTGGGCAGATAGGTCAGCCCCAGCATTTT.

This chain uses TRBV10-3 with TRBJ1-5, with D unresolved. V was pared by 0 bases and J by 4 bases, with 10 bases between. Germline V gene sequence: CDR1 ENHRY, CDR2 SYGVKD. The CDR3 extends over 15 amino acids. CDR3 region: CAISESMQENQPQHF. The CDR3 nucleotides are TGTGCCATCAGTGAGTCGATGCAGGAGAATCAGCCCCAGCATTTT.

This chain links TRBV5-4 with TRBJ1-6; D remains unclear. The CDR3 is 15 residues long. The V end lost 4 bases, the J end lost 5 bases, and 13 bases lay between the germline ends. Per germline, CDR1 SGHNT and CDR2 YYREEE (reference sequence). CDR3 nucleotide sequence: TGTGCCAGCAGCCCCCCCCCGGGCAATAATTCACCCCTCCACTTT. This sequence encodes CASSPPPGNNSPLHF.

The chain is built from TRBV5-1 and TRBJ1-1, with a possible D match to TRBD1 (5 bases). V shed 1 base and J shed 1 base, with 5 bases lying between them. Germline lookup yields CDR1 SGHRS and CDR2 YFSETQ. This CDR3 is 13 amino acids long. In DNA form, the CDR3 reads TGCGCCAGCAGCTTGCAGGGGAACACTGAAGCTTTCTTT. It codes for CASSLQGNTEAFF.

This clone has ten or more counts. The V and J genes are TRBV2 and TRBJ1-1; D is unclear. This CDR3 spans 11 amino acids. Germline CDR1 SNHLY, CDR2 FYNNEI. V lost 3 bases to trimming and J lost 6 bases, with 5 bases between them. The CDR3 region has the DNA TGTGCCAGCAGTGAGGACTCTGAAGCTTTCTTT. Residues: CASSEDSEAFF.

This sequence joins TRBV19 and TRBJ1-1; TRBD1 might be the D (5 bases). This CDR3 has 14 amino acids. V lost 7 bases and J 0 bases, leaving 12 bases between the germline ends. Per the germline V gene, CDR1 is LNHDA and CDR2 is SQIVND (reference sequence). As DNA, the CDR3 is TGTGCCAGTACCCATCGGGGGATGAACACTGAAGCTTTCTTT. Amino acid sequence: CASTHRGMNTEAFF.

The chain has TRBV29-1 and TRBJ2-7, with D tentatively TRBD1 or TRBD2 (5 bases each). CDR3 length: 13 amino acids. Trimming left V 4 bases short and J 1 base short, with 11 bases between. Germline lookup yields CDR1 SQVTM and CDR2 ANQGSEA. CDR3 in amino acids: CSVGGTSSYEQYF. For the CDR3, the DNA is TGCAGCGTTGGGGGGACGTCATCCTACGAGCAGTACTTC.

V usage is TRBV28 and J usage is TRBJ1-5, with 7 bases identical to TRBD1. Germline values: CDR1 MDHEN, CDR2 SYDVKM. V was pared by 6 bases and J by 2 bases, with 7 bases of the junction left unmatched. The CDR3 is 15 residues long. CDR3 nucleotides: TGTGCCAGCAGCCAGGGGGGCGTTGGCAATCAGCCCCAGCATTTT. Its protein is CASSQGGVGNQPQHF.

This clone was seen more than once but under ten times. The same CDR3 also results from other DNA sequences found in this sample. CDR3 bases: TGCGCCAGCAGCTTGGCCGGGGAGGATACGCAGTATTTT. Protein sequence: CASSLAGEDTQYF. V usage is TRBV5-1 and J usage is TRBJ2-3; D is possibly TRBD2 (5 bases). Germline assignment: CDR1 SGHRS and CDR2 YFSETQ. The CDR3 spans 13 residues. V was trimmed by 0 bases and J by 6 bases, leaving 8 bases between them.

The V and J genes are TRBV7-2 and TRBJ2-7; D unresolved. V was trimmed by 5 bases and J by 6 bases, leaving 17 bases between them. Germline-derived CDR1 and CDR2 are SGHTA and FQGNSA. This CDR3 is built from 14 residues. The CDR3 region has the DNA TGTGCCAGCAGCCCCACCTCGTTTCGGTCCGAGCAGTACTTC. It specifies CASSPTSFRSEQYF. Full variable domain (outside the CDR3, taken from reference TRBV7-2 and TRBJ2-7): GAGVSQSPSNKVTEKGKDVELRCDPISGHTALYWYRQSLGQGLEFLIYFQGNSAPDKSGLPSDRFSAERTGGSVSTLTIQRTQQEDSAVYLCASSPTSFRSEQYFGPGTRLTVT.

For the CDR3, the DNA is TGTGCCAGCACCCCCGGGCCATCGGCAGATACGCAGTATTTT. Protein sequence: CASTPGPSADTQYF. The rearrangement uses TRBV9 and TRBJ2-3; D call uncertain. The CDR3 consists of 14 residues. V gave up 6 bases and J gave up 4 bases, with 15 bases separating them. Germline CDR1 reads SGDLS; CDR2 reads YYNGEE.

The CDR3 loop is CASSLGTESSYNEQFF. In nucleotides, the CDR3 is TGCGCCAGCAGCTTGGGGACAGAGAGCTCCTACAATGAGCAGTTCTTC. This sequence joins TRBV5-1 and TRBJ2-1; D may be TRBD1 (6 bases). Germline values: CDR1 SGHRS, CDR2 YFSETQ. Trimming removed 0 bases from V and 0 bases from J, with 10 bases in between. This CDR3 is built from 16 residues.

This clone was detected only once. CDR3 nucleotides: TGTGCCAGCAGCTTAAGGGGTGTCACAGATACGCAGTATTTT. It is translated as CASSLRGVTDTQYF. The chain uses TRBV7-3 and TRBJ2-3; no reliable D call. V lost 1 base, J lost 2 bases, and 7 bases lay in between. Germline CDR1 is SGHTA and CDR2 is FQGTGA. This CDR3 has 14 residues.